The 7 T cell receptor beta chains below were found in one sample sequenced in a study of metastatic and nonmetastatic thyroid tumors (dated by TCRdb to the early 2020s). No patient had received any treatment before thyroid surgery. The protocol used for the library was PCR. Sequencing relied on an Illumina HiSeq 4000. Through fastp at Q25 and MiXCR, TCRdb rebuilt clones from the public reads, retaining in-frame beta chains. The sample table shows over 25,000 clones, and around 20% are seen once. The ten top clones hold 8% of the sample. Input material: blood. The receptors shown here come from a female donor with papillary thyroid cancer or a benign thyroid nodule (not recorded which). Some clones in this sample may be carry-over from other donors' samples.

This clone has ten or more counts. Since no conserved phenylalanine or tryptophan closes the CDR3, a read error is the likely cause. The gene calls are TRBV27 and TRBJ1-2, with TRBD1 identical over 10 bases. The CDR3 length is 13 residues. V lost 5 bases to trimming and J lost 7 bases; unmatched junction nucleotides: 4. Per germline, CDR1 MNHEY and CDR2 SMNVEV (reference sequence). CDR3 loop: CASSPRTGGGYTL. CDR3 DNA: TGTGCCAGCAGTCCCCGGACAGGGGGTGGCTACACCCTC.

This chain links TRBV5-4 with TRBJ1-3; a possible D gene is TRBD1 (5 bases). Germline V gene data show CDR1 as SGHNT and CDR2 as YYREEE (reference sequence). V lost 4 bases and J lost 1, with 15 bases in between. The CDR3 sequence is 16 residues long. The CDR3 nucleotides are TGTGCCAGCAGCCGGACATTCAAGGGGTCTGGAAACACCATATATTTT. As protein: CASSRTFKGSGNTIYF.

Turning to this clone: A junction boundary mismatches the germline segment, possibly from a read error. This rearrangement joins TRBV2 to TRBJ2-5; 10 nucleotides align to TRBD2. The CDR3 totals 12 residues. The germline V gene has CDR1 SNHLY and CDR2 FYNNEI. CDR3 amino acids: CASSPGGSGRDF. The CDR3 nucleotides read TGTGCCAGCAGTCCCGGGGGGAGCGGGAGGGACTTC.

This clone was counted ten times or more. This chain joins TRBV19 and TRBJ2-6; D is undetermined. Germline values: CDR1 LNHDA, CDR2 SQIVND (reference sequence). The V end lost 5 bases, the J end lost 4 bases, and 6 bases lay between the germline ends. CDR3 length: 13 amino acids. DNA for the CDR3: TGTGCCAGTAGTTTGGCAGGGGCCAACGTCCTGACTTTC. It is translated as CASSLAGANVLTF.

There are a few counts of this clone. Possible read error: a much larger clone is one base away. This chain links TRBV6-5 with TRBJ1-6, with no clear D. The CDR3 covers 10 residues. Germline CDR1 and CDR2: MNHEY and SVGAGI. CDR3 sequence: CAGSLASLHF. Here the CDR3 DNA reads TGTGCCGGCAGCCTAGCGTCCCTCCACTTT.

This clone has a count of ten or more. The chain has TRBV6-1 and TRBJ2-1, with TRBD2 matching over 8 bases. Trimming cost V 7 bases and J 5 bases; bases outside gene matches: 10. The CDR3 extends over 15 amino acids. Germline CDR1 MNHNS, CDR2 SASEGT. The CDR3 sequence is CASTRPGLEHNEQFF. The DNA for the CDR3 is TGTGCCAGCACCCGACCGGGACTAGAACACAATGAGCAGTTCTTC.

Only a few counts were recorded for this clone. Other DNA sequences within the sample encode an identical CDR3. The rearrangement links TRBV28 to TRBJ2-5, with TRBD1 matching over 7 bases. The CDR3 is 14 residues long. V lost 4 bases, J lost 4 bases, and 6 bases stayed unmatched. Germline V gene data show CDR1 as MDHEN and CDR2 as SYDVKM. The CDR3 spells CASSSKTGRETQYF. CDR3 bases: TGTGCCAGCAGTTCCAAGACAGGGAGAGAGACCCAGTACTTC.